The 12 T cell receptor beta chains presented below share a single source sample, sequenced in a study of technical replicates of blood from a handful of donors. Only in-frame clones appear in the TCRdb table, and some are missing; sequencing was by immunoSEQ multiplex PCR. In the table there are approximately 76,000 clones, about 86% of which are singletons. Source material: PBMCs. The receptors here all came from a human donor in good health. Some clones in this sample may be carry-over from other donors' samples.

V and J are TRBV5-4 and TRBJ2-1; D call uncertain. Per the germline V gene, CDR1 is SGHNT and CDR2 is YYREEE (reference sequence). Between the trimmed V and J ends, which lost 4 bases and 2 bases, there was a span of 7 bases. The CDR3 sequence is 13 residues long. DNA for the CDR3: TGTGCCAGCAGCCAGGCGACCTACAATGAGCAGTTCTTC. This codes for CASSQATYNEQFF.

This chain connects TRBV9 to TRBJ2-5; TRBD2 matches 11 bases. This CDR3 is built from 16 residues. The germline V gene encodes CDR1 SGDLS and CDR2 YYNGEE. With 3 bases clipped from V and 3 bases from J, the junction kept 7 bases outside the gene matches. The CDR3 is CASSASSGRPEETQYF. Written as DNA, the CDR3 is TGTGCCAGCAGCGCCTCTAGCGGGAGGCCCGAAGAGACCCAGTACTTC.

This clone is a singleton in its sample. The V call is TRBV15, the J call TRBJ2-1; TRBD2 might be the D (5 bases). Trimming stripped 0 bases from V and 9 bases from J, with 15 bases between. Germline CDR1 and CDR2: LNHNV and YYDKDF (reference sequence). This CDR3 spans 15 amino acids. CDR3: CATSREADGVSEQFF. CDR3 DNA sequence: TGTGCCACCAGCAGAGAAGCTGACGGGGTCAGTGAGCAGTTCTTC.

This clone has a single count. V is TRBV5-4 and J is TRBJ1-3, with D possibly TRBD1 on 5 matching bases. Germline V gene sequence: CDR1 SGHNT, CDR2 YYREEE (reference sequence). This CDR3 is 16 amino acids long. The V end was cut by 2 bases, the J end by 0 bases, with 12 bases between. The CDR3 sequence is CASSLRGVDSGNTIYF. The CDR3 DNA sequence: TGTGCCAGCAGCTTACGGGGGGTCGACTCTGGAAACACCATATATTTT. The variable domain in full, with the rest retrieved from reference TRBV5-4 and TRBJ1-3, is ETGVTQSPTHLIKTRGQQVTLRCSSQSGHNTVSWYQQALGQGPQFIFQYYREEENGRGNFPPRFSGLQFPNYSSELNVNALELDDSALYLCASSLRGVDSGNTIYFGEGSWLTVV.

The chain has TRBV27 and TRBJ1-1, with 7 bases identical to TRBD1. Germline V gene data show CDR1 as MNHEY and CDR2 as SMNVEV (reference sequence). V gave up 4 bases and J gave up 4 bases; unmatched junction bases: 9. The CDR3 is 15 amino acids. CDR3 protein: CASSSNRGRITEAFF. The CDR3 DNA reads as TGTGCCAGCAGTTCCAACAGGGGAAGAATCACTGAAGCTTTCTTT.

This chain connects TRBV2 to TRBJ2-5; 11 bases map to TRBD2. The CDR3 spans 17 residues. Germline assignment: CDR1 SNHLY and CDR2 FYNNEI. Unmatched junction bases numbered 8, after V lost 3 bases and J lost 2 bases. CDR3 in DNA: TGTGCCAGCAGTGAGGTAGCGGGGGGGCCCTGGCAAGAGACCCAGTACTTC. Translation gives CASSEVAGGPWQETQYF. The full variable domain, its missing parts supplied by reference TRBV2 and TRBJ2-5, is EPEVTQTPSHQVTQMGQEVILRCVPISNHLYFYWYRQILGQKVEFLVSFYNNEISEKSEIFDDQFSVERPDGSNFTLKIRSTKLEDSAMYFCASSEVAGGPWQETQYFGPGTRLLVL.

CDR3 coding DNA: TGTGCCAGCAGTAATCGGGACAATTACGAGCAGTACTTC. It encodes CASSNRDNYEQYF. The chain is built from TRBV6-1 and TRBJ2-7; the D gene is possibly TRBD1 (6 bases). Trimming took off 5 bases at V and 4 bases at J, with 12 bases between the two ends. There are 13 residues in the CDR3. Germline V gives CDR1 MNHNS, CDR2 SASEGT.

This clone was seen a few times. V usage is TRBV6-5 and J usage is TRBJ1-2, with 7 bases aligning to TRBD1. Germline V gene data show CDR1 as MNHEY and CDR2 as SVGAGI. CDR3 size: 14 residues. Unmatched junction bases numbered 4, after V lost 6 bases and J lost 0 bases. The chain's CDR3 is CASRSGQSNYGYTF. CDR3 in DNA: TGTGCCAGCAGGTCGGGACAGTCTAACTATGGCTACACCTTC.

This clone was found a few times. J is TRBJ1-1 and V is TRBV4-2; D gene uncertain. From germline, CDR1 is LGHNA and CDR2 YNFKEQ. Trimming pared 2 bases from V and 4 bases from J, leaving 14 bases between. The CDR3 consists of 15 residues. The CDR3 DNA is TGTGCCAGCAGCCAAAAGACGGGGTGGGGCACTGAAGCTTTCTTT. The encoded protein is CASSQKTGWGTEAFF.

The chain joins TRBV6-5 to TRBJ1-6, with TRBD1 as a possible D gene (5 bases). Germline V lookup: CDR1 MNHEY, CDR2 SVGAGI. The CDR3 runs 14 residues. V lost 6 bases and J lost 7, with 13 bases in between. CDR3 in amino acids: CASSKGPSNSPLHF. CDR3 nucleotides: TGTGCCAGCAGCAAGGGGCCGAGCAATTCACCCCTCCACTTT.

The chain is built from TRBV11-2 and TRBJ2-7; 7 bases agree with TRBD1. J gave up 3 bases and V 5 bases, and 7 bases lay outside the gene matches. Germline V CDR1 and CDR2: SGHAT, FQNNGV. This CDR3 contains 14 residues. The CDR3 spells CASSTTGFRYEQYF. In DNA form, the CDR3 reads TGTGCCAGCAGCACGACAGGGTTTCGCTACGAGCAGTACTTC.

The J gene is TRBJ2-7, the V gene TRBV11-2, with D possibly being TRBD1 (5 bases). Germline V lookup: CDR1 SGHAT, CDR2 FQNNGV. Trimming left V 5 bases short and J 2 bases short, with 16 bases between. CDR3 length: 15 residues. This CDR3 is CASSGADGAAYEQYF. The CDR3 coding sequence is TGTGCCAGCAGCGGCGCGGATGGGGCCGCCTACGAGCAGTACTTC.